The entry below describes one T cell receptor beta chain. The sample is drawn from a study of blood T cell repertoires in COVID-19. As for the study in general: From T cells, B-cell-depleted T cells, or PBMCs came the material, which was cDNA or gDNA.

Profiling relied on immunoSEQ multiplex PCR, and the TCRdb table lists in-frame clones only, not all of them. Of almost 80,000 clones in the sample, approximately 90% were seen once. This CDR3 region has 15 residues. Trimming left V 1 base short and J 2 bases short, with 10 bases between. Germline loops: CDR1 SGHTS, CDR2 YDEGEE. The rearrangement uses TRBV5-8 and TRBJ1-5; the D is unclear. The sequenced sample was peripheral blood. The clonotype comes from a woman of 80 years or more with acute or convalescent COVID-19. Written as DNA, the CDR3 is TGTGCCAGCAGCTTGCAACTCGGGGGCAATCAGCCCCAGCATTTT. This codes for CASSLQLGGNQPQHF. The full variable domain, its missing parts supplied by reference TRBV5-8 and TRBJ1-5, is EAGVTQSPTHLIKTRGQQATLRCSPISGHTSVYWYQQALGLGLQFLLWYDEGEERNRGNFPPRFSGRQFPNYSSELNVNALELEDSALYLCASSLQLGGNQPQHFGDGTRLSIL.